These 24 T cell receptor beta chains were all obtained from the same sample, sequenced in a study of beta chain features in type 1 diabetes. These receptors' antigens are unknown. Broader study findings: All four CD4+ subsets of Type 1 diabetes patients contained TCRB CDR3s that were moderately but significantly shorter.

Investigators reverse transcribed all isolated RNA, so they sequenced expressed TCRB transcripts. This table comes from immunoSEQ multiplex PCR, and its TCRdb copy is limited to in-frame clones, with some not included. The sample records around 310,000 clones, about 14% being singletons. What was sequenced was naive CD4+ T cells from blood. All receptors come from a woman between 18 and 29 years old with type 1 diabetes.

This clone was found a few times. This chain links TRBV6-6 with TRBJ2-7, with D hard to call. Germline V gene data show CDR1 as MNHNY and CDR2 as SVGAGI (reference sequence). V was clipped by 0 bases and J by 2 bases, with 14 bases between them. CDR3 length equals 16 residues. CDR3 sequence reads: CASSYSNLPFTYEQYF. DNA for the CDR3: TGTGCCAGCAGTTACTCGAATCTACCCTTCACCTACGAGCAGTACTTC.

Points on this clone: The same CDR3 arises from other DNA sequences in this sample as well. V and J are TRBV5-4 and TRBJ2-1, with 9 bases fitting TRBD1. This CDR3 has 15 amino acids. The V gene end was trimmed by 3 bases and the J gene end by 1 base; junction bases not matched to a gene: 2. Germline CDR1 SGHNT, CDR2 YYREEE (reference sequence). CDR3 amino acids: CASSSGQGSYNEQFF. In DNA, the CDR3 is TGTGCCAGCAGCTCGGGACAGGGATCCTACAATGAGCAGTTCTTC.

This clone was recorded a few times. J is TRBJ2-1 and V is TRBV19, with 11 bases matching TRBD2. The length of the CDR3 is 15 residues. Germline assignment: CDR1 LNHDA and CDR2 SQIVND (reference sequence). Trimming at V came to 6 bases and at J to 9 bases, leaving 10 bases not matched to a gene. The CDR3 coding sequence is TGTGCCAGTAGGATGGCCCTAGCGGGAGGTCGTGAGCAGTTCTTC. Translating it yields CASRMALAGGREQFF.

V and J are TRBV30 and TRBJ2-2; D remains ambiguous. The germline V and J ends were trimmed by 4 bases and 8 bases, with 8 bases remaining between them. CDR1 is GTSNPN and CDR2 is SVGIG in the germline V gene (reference sequence). The CDR3 spans 11 residues. The CDR3 loop is CAWTVRGELFF. The CDR3 region has the DNA TGTGCCTGGACGGTGAGGGGGGAGCTGTTTTTT.

This clone was detected a few times. The chain links TRBV18 to TRBJ2-1; TRBD2 is a possible D gene (5 bases). The CDR3 loop spans 15 amino acids. Germline V gene sequence: CDR1 KGHSH, CDR2 LQKENI. The ends were cut back, 0 bases at V and 2 bases at J, with 8 bases in the middle. This CDR3 is CASSPPTGAYNEQFF. For the CDR3, the DNA is TGTGCCAGCTCACCACCGACCGGGGCCTACAATGAGCAGTTCTTC.

This chain joins TRBV5-1 and TRBJ2-5; D remains ambiguous. V lost 4 bases and J lost 2, with 9 bases in between. The CDR3 runs to 13 residues. Germline V gives CDR1 SGHRS, CDR2 YFSETQ. The DNA of the CDR3 is TGCGCCAGCAGCCCGTACTTTCAAGAGACCCAGTACTTC. Its translation is CASSPYFQETQYF.

V usage is TRBV4-3 and J usage is TRBJ2-1, with 7 bases fitting TRBD2. CDR1 is LGHNA and CDR2 is YSLEER in the germline V gene. CDR3 length equals 14 residues. V dropped 1 base and J dropped 9; count of bases not matched to a gene: 6. CDR3 amino acids: CASSQVSGGREQFF. CDR3 nucleotides: TGCGCCAGCAGCCAAGTTTCGGGAGGACGTGAGCAGTTCTTC.

CDR3 sequence: CASSPNYNEQFF. The CDR3 nucleotides read TGTGCCAGCTCACCCAACTACAATGAGCAGTTCTTC. V usage is TRBV18 and J usage is TRBJ2-1; no clear D. V lost 3 bases and J lost 3, with 3 bases in between. In germline, CDR1 is KGHSH, CDR2 LQKENI. The length of the CDR3 is 12 residues.

In its sample, this clone was seen a few times. The V gene is TRBV2, the J gene TRBJ2-5, with 8 bases matching TRBD2. The CDR3 totals 17 residues. CDR1 is SNHLY and CDR2 is FYNNEI in the germline V gene. V shed 2 bases, J shed 4 bases, and the junction held 12 bases outside the gene matches. The CDR3 protein is CASSEKPRAGGRETQYF. The CDR3 DNA is TGTGCCAGCAGTGAAAAACCTCGGGCGGGAGGACGAGAGACCCAGTACTTC.

This clone appeared a few times. The chain recombines TRBV2 with TRBJ1-1; D may be TRBD1 (5 bases). This CDR3 has 13 amino acids. The V end was cut by 4 bases, the J end by 6 bases, with 12 bases between. Germline V gene data show CDR1 as SNHLY and CDR2 as FYNNEI. The CDR3 region has the DNA TGTGCCAGCAGTGTGACAGTTTTGCCTGAAGCTTTCTTT. Its translation is CASSVTVLPEAFF.

The sample holds a few counts of this clone. The rearrangement joins TRBV7-9 to TRBJ1-4; 9 nucleotides agree with TRBD1. The CDR3 covers 15 residues. Per germline, CDR1 SEHNR and CDR2 FQNEAQ (reference sequence). V was clipped by 5 bases and J by 5 bases; unmatched bases: 6. CDR3 sequence: CASSHLQGANEKLFF. The DNA of the CDR3 is TGTGCCAGCAGCCACTTACAGGGGGCGAATGAAAAACTGTTTTTT.

In its sample, this clone was seen a few times. Other DNA sequences within the sample encode an identical CDR3. CDR3 in amino acids: CASSQGADTQYF. CDR3 sequence (DNA): TGTGCCAGCAGCCAAGGGGCAGATACGCAGTATTTT. The chain carries TRBV7-2 and TRBJ2-3; perhaps TRBD1 as D (5 bases). The CDR3 is 12 residues long. The germline CDR1 and CDR2 sequences are SGHTA and FQGNSA. V shed 5 bases and J shed 4 bases, with 7 bases lying between them.

This clone was seen a few times. The sample contains more than one DNA sequence encoding this CDR3. CDR3 in amino acids: CASSVAQGYEQYF. CDR3 DNA: TGTGCCAGCAGCGTAGCCCAGGGTTACGAGCAGTACTTC. V and J are TRBV9 and TRBJ2-7; D possibly corresponds to TRBD1 (5 bases). Looked up from germline, CDR1 is SGDLS and CDR2 is YYNGEE. The CDR3 is made up of 13 amino acids. The germline V and J ends were trimmed by 0 bases and 4 bases, with 8 bases remaining between them.

V gene TRBV29-1 combines with J gene TRBJ2-1, with D maybe TRBD1 (6 bases). The length of the CDR3 is 16 residues. Germline CDR1 and CDR2: SQVTM and ANQGSEA. With 4 bases removed from V and 7 bases from J, the gap between germline ends came to 23 bases. DNA for the CDR3: TGCAGCGTTGCCCCGTTAGTTGTTACAGGGTCAAATGAGCAGTTCTTC. This codes for CSVAPLVVTGSNEQFF.

This clone was counted only a few times. This chain uses TRBV30 with TRBJ1-1, with 8 bases fitting TRBD1. With V trimmed by 1 base and J by 4 bases, 2 bases remained unmatched. Germline V gene sequence: CDR1 GTSNPN, CDR2 SVGIG (reference sequence). The CDR3 spans 13 residues. CDR3: CAWSEDRATEAFF. Written as DNA, the CDR3 is TGTGCCTGGAGTGAGGACAGGGCCACTGAAGCTTTCTTT.

Many counts were recorded for this clone. J is TRBJ2-1 and V is TRBV23-1; 9 positions match TRBD2. TRBV23-1 is treated as an ORF (open reading frame) with a function not yet certain. The CDR3 loop spans 16 amino acids. With V trimmed by 5 bases and J by 1 base, 6 bases remained unmatched. In DNA form, the CDR3 reads TGCGCCAGCAGTTCTATCCTAGCGGGGTCCTACAATGAGCAGTTCTTC. Translating it yields CASSSILAGSYNEQFF.

The chain employs TRBV7-9 and TRBJ2-1; 10 nucleotides match TRBD1. This CDR3 region has 14 residues. Trimming took 4 bases from V and 7 from J; bases not matched to a gene: 4. The germline V gene has CDR1 SEHNR and CDR2 FQNEAQ (reference sequence). CDR3 sequence: CASSSWTGGNEQFF. CDR3 nucleotide sequence: TGTGCCAGCAGCTCCTGGACAGGGGGAAATGAGCAGTTCTTC. Combining the CDR3 with reference TRBV7-9 and TRBJ2-1 gives the whole variable domain DTGVSQNPRHKITKRGQNVTFRCDPISEHNRLYWYRQTLGQGPEFLTYFQNEAQLEKSRLLSDRFSAERPKGSFSTLEIQRTEQGDSAMYLCASSSWTGGNEQFFGPGTRLTVL.

There are a few counts of this clone. The identical CDR3 is also encoded by other nucleotide sequences in the sample. The chain joins TRBV18 to TRBJ2-5; tentative D call: TRBD1 (5 bases). V was cut by 2 bases and J by 4 bases, with 8 bases left in between. Germline lookup yields CDR1 KGHSH and CDR2 LQKENI. This CDR3 contains 13 residues. For the CDR3, the DNA is TGTGCCAGCTCACCAGGGCAGGGAGAGACCCAGTACTTC. Its protein is CASSPGQGETQYF.

This clone was picked up a small number of times. The chain joins TRBV30 to TRBJ2-1; TRBD2 is a possible D gene (5 bases). This CDR3 spans 14 amino acids. V lost 3 bases, J lost 4 bases, and 13 bases lay in between. Germline values: CDR1 GTSNPN, CDR2 SVGIG (reference sequence). The CDR3 is CAWSLTIKYNEQFF. CDR3 nucleotides: TGTGCCTGGAGCCTGACTATCAAATACAATGAGCAGTTCTTC.

This clone was observed once. The rearrangement links TRBV4-3 to TRBJ2-1, with 10 bases aligning to TRBD2. The CDR3 is 16 amino acids. Germline CDR1 is LGHNA and CDR2 is YSLEER. The ends lost 0 bases at V and 7 bases at J; junction bases unmatched: 6. In DNA form, the CDR3 reads TGCGCCAGCAGCCAAGATATCCCAGCGGGAGGGAATGAGCAGTTCTTC. Residues: CASSQDIPAGGNEQFF.

This clone has more than one count but fewer than ten. This chain uses TRBV28 with TRBJ2-7; TRBD1 matches 8 bases. Germline V gene sequence: CDR1 MDHEN, CDR2 SYDVKM. The CDR3 covers 14 residues. The J segment lost 7 bases and the V segment lost 3 bases, leaving 8 bases of the junction unmatched. The CDR3 nucleotides are TGTGCCAGCAGTTTCCCGGACAGGGCGCGTGAGCAGTACTTC. Protein sequence: CASSFPDRAREQYF.

The rearrangement links TRBV14 to TRBJ2-7; 8 nucleotides line up with TRBD2. Germline values: CDR1 SGHDN, CDR2 FVKESK. This CDR3 has 14 amino acids. Trimming at V came to 4 bases and at J to 4 bases, leaving 6 bases not matched to a gene. The CDR3 sequence: CASSPSGSLYEQYV. CDR3 sequence (DNA): TGTGCCAGCAGCCCGAGCGGGAGCCTGTACGAGCAGTACGTC.

This clone was counted a few times. The DNA for the CDR3 is TGTGCCAGCAGGAACGGTAGAAACTATGGCTACACCTTC. Its protein is CASRNGRNYGYTF. The rearrangement links TRBV28 to TRBJ1-2, with D unresolved. CDR1 MDHEN and CDR2 SYDVKM come from the germline V gene. Trimming pared 6 bases from V and 2 bases from J, leaving 10 bases between. This CDR3 contains 13 residues.

The rearrangement uses TRBV11-3 and TRBJ1-1; D is undetermined. The CDR3 totals 13 residues. Germline CDR1 and CDR2: SGHNT and YENEEA. Trimming took off 0 bases at V and 10 bases at J, with 12 bases between the two ends. The CDR3 region has the DNA TGTGCCAGCAGCTTAGATACGGTGCGGGGAGCTTTCTTT. Protein: CASSLDTVRGAFF.